Listed here are 11 T cell receptor beta chains from one sample, sequenced in a study of T cells after somatic rescue of genetic block. Clones were read by immunoSEQ multiplex PCR, and TCRdb kept only the in-frame ones, dropping some. The sample records tens of thousands of clones, roughly 90% being singletons. Sequencing was done on a sample of peripheral blood mononuclear cells (PBMCs). The receptors shown here come from a man aged 25-45 years.

V usage is TRBV6-5 and J usage is TRBJ2-5, with D tentatively TRBD2 (5 bases). The CDR3 consists of 11 residues. Germline CDR1 and CDR2: MNHEY and SVGAGI. Trimming shortened V by 6 bases and J by 5 bases, and 7 bases separated the two germline ends. The CDR3 loop is CASRWRETQYF. The CDR3 DNA reads as TGTGCCAGCAGGTGGAGGGAGACCCAGTACTTC.

This chain uses TRBV11-2 with TRBJ2-2; TRBD2 matches at 7 bases. The CDR3 is 15 residues long. Germline V gives CDR1 SGHAT, CDR2 FQNNGV. V lost 3 bases, J lost 7 bases, and 8 bases stayed unmatched. The CDR3 DNA is TGTGCCAGCAGCTTCGGTGGCGGGAGAGTCGGGGAGCTGTTTTTT. It is translated as CASSFGGGRVGELFF.

The chain is built from TRBV6-5 and TRBJ2-7, with 11 bases aligning to TRBD2. The CDR3 covers 15 residues. V gave up 4 bases and J gave up 2 bases; unmatched junction bases: 4. Germline CDR1 is MNHEY and CDR2 is SVGAGI. The CDR3 spells CASSFGLAGAYEQYF. The CDR3 DNA is TGTGCCAGCAGTTTCGGACTAGCGGGCGCCTACGAGCAGTACTTC.

The sample holds a few counts of this clone. This chain connects TRBV2 to TRBJ1-1; no clear D gene. V lost 4 bases and J lost 13, with 16 bases in between. The germline CDR1 and CDR2 sequences are SNHLY and FYNNEI. The CDR3 runs to 12 residues. CDR3 nucleotide sequence: TGTGCCAGCAGTGTCACTCAGGAGCTTGGTTTCTTT. It is translated as CASSVTQELGFF.

The J gene is TRBJ1-4, the V gene TRBV5-1; TRBD1 matches 7 bases. This CDR3 has 13 amino acids. V was pared by 4 bases and J by 5 bases, with 2 bases of the junction left unmatched. Germline V CDR1 and CDR2: SGHRS, YFSETQ. Here the CDR3 DNA reads TGCGCCAGCAGCCGGACAGGAAATGAAAAACTGTTTTTT. Its protein is CASSRTGNEKLFF. Looking up the rest from reference TRBV5-1 and TRBJ1-4 gives the full variable domain: KAGVTQTPRYLIKTRGQQVTLSCSPISGHRSVSWYQQTPGQGLQFLFEYFSETQRNKGNFPGRFSGRQFSNSRSEMNVSTLELGDSALYLCASSRTGNEKLFFGSGTQLSVL.

V is TRBV7-3 and J is TRBJ2-3, with 11 nucleotides matching TRBD1. Germline V CDR1 and CDR2: SGHTA, FQGTGA. The V segment lost 0 bases and the J segment 4 bases; nucleotides outside the gene matches: 6. The CDR3 consists of 17 residues. The CDR3 bases are TGTGCCAGCAGCTTAACTTCCCCGGGACAGGGGGCAGATACGCAGTATTTT. Amino acids: CASSLTSPGQGADTQYF.

Only one count was recorded for this clone. V usage is TRBV7-2 and J usage is TRBJ2-3; perhaps D is TRBD1 or TRBD2 (5 bases each). CDR1 SGHTA and CDR2 FQGNSA come from the germline V gene. The V gene lost 3 bases and the J gene lost 1 base, with 11 bases spanning the gap. This CDR3 comprises 15 residues. The CDR3 region is CASSFYQGGTDTQYF. The CDR3 DNA reads as TGTGCCAGCAGCTTTTACCAGGGAGGCACAGATACGCAGTATTTT. The full variable domain, rest sourced from reference TRBV7-2 and TRBJ2-3, is GAGVSQSPSNKVTEKGKDVELRCDPISGHTALYWYRQSLGQGLEFLIYFQGNSAPDKSGLPSDRFSAERTGGSVSTLTIQRTQQEDSAVYLCASSFYQGGTDTQYFGPGTRLTVL.

The rearrangement links TRBV27 to TRBJ1-5; D is uncertain. The CDR3 length is 13 residues. Germline CDR1 is MNHEY and CDR2 is SMNVEV (reference sequence). V was shortened by 5 bases and J by 3 bases, with 8 bases between the two germline ends. The CDR3 sequence is CASSPMINQPQHF. DNA for the CDR3: TGTGCCAGCAGTCCCATGATCAATCAGCCCCAGCATTTT.

The rearrangement joins TRBV6-5 to TRBJ2-3, with D possibly TRBD2 on 6 matching bases. Trimming took 5 bases from V and 2 from J, leaving 14 bases between them. Germline V CDR1 and CDR2: MNHEY, SVGAGI. The length of the CDR3 is 15 residues. The CDR3 DNA is TGTGCCAGCAGTCCCCAGGCGGGGCACACAGATACGCAGTATTTT. Translated, it gives CASSPQAGHTDTQYF.

Only one count was recorded for this clone. This rearrangement joins TRBV5-6 to TRBJ2-1; D gene uncertain. Germline V gene sequence: CDR1 SGHDT, CDR2 YYEEEE. The V and J ends lost 4 bases and 4 bases respectively, with 3 bases between them. This CDR3 is built from 11 residues. For the CDR3, the DNA is TGTGCCAGCAGCCTTTACAATGAGCAGTTCTTC. This codes for CASSLYNEQFF.

V is TRBV10-2 and J is TRBJ2-2, with D possibly TRBD2 on 6 matching bases. The CDR3 length is 15 residues. Trimming took off 2 bases at V and 2 bases at J, with 9 bases between the two ends. Germline V CDR1 and CDR2: WSHSY, SAAADI. The CDR3, as DNA: TGCGCCAGCAGTGAGACGGGGGTAAACACCGGGGAGCTGTTTTTT. The encoded protein is CASSETGVNTGELFF.